This is a list of T cell receptor beta chains from one sample in a study of vaccination and CD4 T cells after COVID-19. TCRdb reanalysed the PCR reads using MiXCR and keeps one entry per CDR3 protein. This sample yields around 20,000 distinct CDR3 sequences, of which 70% are seen a single time; 8.5% to 10% belongs to the top ten. These receptors lack a known antigen. The material sequenced was CD4+ T cells from blood, cultured in vitro. These receptors came from a human donor who had recovered from COVID-19. The CDR3 runs from the conserved cysteine through the conserved F or W. The order of the fields is clone size, V gene, J gene, D gene, CDR3 DNA, CDR3 protein. D genes are given only for firm matches. Rows may omit the clone size; those that give it use once, few, many or a size class.

.	TRBV20-1	TRBJ2-3	.	TGCAGCCTCTCAGGGAACACAGATACGCAGTATTTT	CSLSGNTDTQYF
.	TRBV6-1	TRBJ2-7	TRBD1	TGTGCCAGCAGTCAAGGACAGGGGGGTTACGAGCAGTACTTC	CASSQGQGGYEQYF
once	TRBV28	TRBJ1-3	.	TGTGCCAGCAGTTTGGTATATGGAAACACCATATATTTT	CASSLVYGNTIYF
.	TRBV4-1	TRBJ1-2	.	TGCGCCAGCAGCCAAGAGGGAGCTAACTATGGCTACACCTTC	CASSQEGANYGYTF
.	TRBV27	TRBJ2-1	TRBD2	TGTGCCAGCGAACAATGGGGGTCTAGCGGTAACAATGAGCAGTTCTTC	CASEQWGSSGNNEQFF
.	TRBV20-1	TRBJ1-1	.	TGCAGTGCTAGAGGGAGGGGGGTTGCGAACACTGAAGCTTTCTTT	CSARGRGVANTEAFF
.	TRBV6-5	TRBJ1-4	.	TGTGCCAGCAGTTACGGGCACTCCAGAGTCAATGAAAAACTGTTTTTT	CASSYGHSRVNEKLFF
.	TRBV11-2	TRBJ1-1	.	TGTGCCAGCAGCTTCGGACAGAACACTGAAGCTTTCTTT	CASSFGQNTEAFF
.	TRBV12-3/TRBV12-4	TRBJ2-5	.	TGTGCCAGCAGTTTAGGTACCTCAACGACCCAGTACTTC	CASSLGTSTTQYF
few	TRBV6-1	TRBJ1-5	.	TGTGCCAGCAGTCGTACACGCCTCAGCAATCAGCCCCAGCATTTT	CASSRTRLSNQPQHF
.	TRBV16	TRBJ2-7	.	TGTGCCAGCAGCCCATTAGGCAGTTCACATCGAAGCGGCTCCTACGAGCAGTACTTC	CASSPLGSSHRSGSYEQYF
.	TRBV20-1	TRBJ2-5	TRBD1	TGCAGTGCAAAGACAGGGGGCGTGGAGACCCAGTACTTC	CSAKTGGVETQYF
.	TRBV25-1	TRBJ1-5	.	TGTGCCAGCAGTGGTGACAGGTGGAATCAGCCCCAGCATTTT	CASSGDRWNQPQHF
.	TRBV30	TRBJ1-5	.	TGTGCCTGGAGTGAGGGGCCGGGGCCCCAGCATTTT	CAWSEGPGPQHF
.	TRBV30	TRBJ1-6	.	TGTGCCTGGAGTGTGGGGGTGGTAAGGAATTCACCCCTCCACTTT	CAWSVGVVRNSPLHF
.	TRBV29-1	TRBJ1-4	TRBD1	TGCAGCGCACAAGGACAGGGTCGGGGTGAAAAACTGTTTTTT	CSAQGQGRGEKLFF
.	TRBV20-1	TRBJ2-2	TRBD2	TGCAGTGCTAGAGAAGGGACTAGCGGGAGGACCGGGGAGCTGTTTTTT	CSAREGTSGRTGELFF
few	TRBV9	TRBJ1-2	.	TGTGCCAGCAGCGCGACACAGGGATTGGGGTATGGCTACACCTTC	CASSATQGLGYGYTF
.	TRBV6-5	TRBJ2-1	TRBD2	TGTGCCAGCAGTTCCTGGACTAGCGGGAGAAACAATGAGCAGTTCTTC	CASSSWTSGRNNEQFF
medium-sized	TRBV18	TRBJ1-2	.	TGTGCCAGCTCACCGCCCGTTAATAGGGGGTATGGCTACACCTTC	CASSPPVNRGYGYTF
.	TRBV12-3/TRBV12-4	TRBJ1-6	.	TGTGCCAGCAGTCTCAGGACCGCCGGTGATTCACCCCTCCACTTT	CASSLRTAGDSPLHF
.	TRBV24-1	TRBJ2-7	TRBD2	TGTGCCACCAGTGATCCTCTAGCGGGCGAGCAGTACTTC	CATSDPLAGEQYF
.	TRBV20-1	TRBJ2-2	TRBD2	TGCAGTGTACCGACTAGCGGGAGAGGCGGGGAGCTGTTTTTT	CSVPTSGRGGELFF
.	TRBV15	TRBJ2-3	.	TGTGCCACCAGCAGAGTGGAGAGCCCTAGCACAGATACGCAGTATTTT	CATSRVESPSTDTQYF
once	TRBV4-2	TRBJ1-5	.	TGTGCCAGCAGCCAAGGAAGACGTCAGCCCCAGCATTTT	CASSQGRRQPQHF
.	TRBV10-1	TRBJ2-3	.	TGCGCCAGCAGTGAGTCGAGAACAGTAGGGATAGATACGCAGTATTTT	CASSESRTVGIDTQYF
.	TRBV6-2/TRBV6-3	TRBJ1-5	.	TGTGCCAGCGGCTTCGTACAGGGACGCAATCAGCCCCAGCATTTT	CASGFVQGRNQPQHF